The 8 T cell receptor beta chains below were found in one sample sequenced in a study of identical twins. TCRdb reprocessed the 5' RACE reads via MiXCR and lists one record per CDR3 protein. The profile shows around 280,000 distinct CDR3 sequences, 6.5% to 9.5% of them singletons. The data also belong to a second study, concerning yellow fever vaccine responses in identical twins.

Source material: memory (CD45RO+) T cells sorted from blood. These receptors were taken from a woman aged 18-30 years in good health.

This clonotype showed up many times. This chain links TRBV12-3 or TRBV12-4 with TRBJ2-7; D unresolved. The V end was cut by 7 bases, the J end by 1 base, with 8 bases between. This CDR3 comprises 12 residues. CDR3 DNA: TGTGCCAGCACTTACCCTTCCTACGAGCAGTACGTC. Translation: CASTYPSYEQYV.

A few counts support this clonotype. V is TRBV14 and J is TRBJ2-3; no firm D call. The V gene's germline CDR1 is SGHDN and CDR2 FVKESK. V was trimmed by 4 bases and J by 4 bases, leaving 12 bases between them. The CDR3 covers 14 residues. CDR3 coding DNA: TGTGCCAGCAGCCGTGGTTCTATGGCAGATACGCAGTATTTT. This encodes CASSRGSMADTQYF.

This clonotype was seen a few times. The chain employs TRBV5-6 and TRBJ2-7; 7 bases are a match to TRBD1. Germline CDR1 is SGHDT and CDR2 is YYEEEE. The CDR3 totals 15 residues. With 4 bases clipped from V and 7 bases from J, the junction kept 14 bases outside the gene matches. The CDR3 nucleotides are TGTGCCAGCAGCCAACCACAGGGGTCTTGGGGAGAGCAGTACTTC. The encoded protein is CASSQPQGSWGEQYF.

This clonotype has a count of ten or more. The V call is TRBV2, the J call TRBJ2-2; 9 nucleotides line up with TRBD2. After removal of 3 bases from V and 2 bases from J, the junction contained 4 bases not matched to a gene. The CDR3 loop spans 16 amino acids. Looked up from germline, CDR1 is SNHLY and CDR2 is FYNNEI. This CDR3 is CASSDPAGGNTGELFF. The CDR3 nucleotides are TGTGCCAGCAGTGACCCAGCGGGGGGTAACACCGGGGAGCTGTTTTTT.

The CDR3 spells CASSLAVTSGANVLTF. CDR3 nucleotide sequence: TGCGCCAGCAGCTTGGCCGTCACTTCCGGGGCCAACGTCCTGACTTTC. The chain couples TRBV5-1 to TRBJ2-6; D unclear. The CDR3 is 16 amino acids. V was clipped by 0 bases and J by 4 bases, with 11 bases between them. Germline V gene data show CDR1 as SGHRS and CDR2 as YFSETQ.

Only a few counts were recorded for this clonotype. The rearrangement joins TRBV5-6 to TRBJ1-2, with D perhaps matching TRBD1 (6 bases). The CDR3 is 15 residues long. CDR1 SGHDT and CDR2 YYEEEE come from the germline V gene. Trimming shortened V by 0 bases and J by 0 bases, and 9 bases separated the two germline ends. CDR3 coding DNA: TGTGCCAGCAGCTTGGGGCAGGGGCCTAACTATGGCTACACCTTC. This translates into CASSLGQGPNYGYTF.

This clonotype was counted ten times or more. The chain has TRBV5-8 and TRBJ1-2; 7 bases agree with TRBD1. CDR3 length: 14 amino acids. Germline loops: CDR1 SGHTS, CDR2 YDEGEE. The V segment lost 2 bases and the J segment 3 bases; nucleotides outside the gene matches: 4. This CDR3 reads CASSFGRGDYGYTF. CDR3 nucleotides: TGTGCCAGCAGCTTCGGCAGGGGGGACTATGGCTACACCTTC.

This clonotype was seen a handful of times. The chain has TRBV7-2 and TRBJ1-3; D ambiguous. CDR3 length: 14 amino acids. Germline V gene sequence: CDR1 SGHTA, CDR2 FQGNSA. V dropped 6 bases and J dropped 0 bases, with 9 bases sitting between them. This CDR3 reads CASRAGNSGNTIYF. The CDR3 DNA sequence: TGTGCCAGCAGAGCGGGCAACTCTGGAAACACCATATATTTT.